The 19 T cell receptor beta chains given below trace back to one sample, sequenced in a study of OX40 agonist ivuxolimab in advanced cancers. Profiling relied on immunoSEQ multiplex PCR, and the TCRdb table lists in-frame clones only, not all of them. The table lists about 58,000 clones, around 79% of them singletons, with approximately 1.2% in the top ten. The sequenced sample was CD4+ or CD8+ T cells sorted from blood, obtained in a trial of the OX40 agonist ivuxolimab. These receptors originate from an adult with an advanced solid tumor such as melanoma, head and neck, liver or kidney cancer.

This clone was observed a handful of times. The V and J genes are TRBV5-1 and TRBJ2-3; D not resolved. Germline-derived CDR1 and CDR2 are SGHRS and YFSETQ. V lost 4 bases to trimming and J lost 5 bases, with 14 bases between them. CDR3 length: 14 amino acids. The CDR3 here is CASSVQTLGDTQYF. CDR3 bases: TGCGCCAGCAGCGTGCAAACATTGGGAGATACGCAGTATTTT.

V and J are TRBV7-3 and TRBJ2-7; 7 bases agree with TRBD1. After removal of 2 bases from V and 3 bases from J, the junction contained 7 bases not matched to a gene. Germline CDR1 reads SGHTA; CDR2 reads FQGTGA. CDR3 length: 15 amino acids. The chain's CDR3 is CASSLSGQAHYEQYF. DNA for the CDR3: TGTGCCAGCAGCTTATCCGGACAGGCACACTACGAGCAGTACTTC.

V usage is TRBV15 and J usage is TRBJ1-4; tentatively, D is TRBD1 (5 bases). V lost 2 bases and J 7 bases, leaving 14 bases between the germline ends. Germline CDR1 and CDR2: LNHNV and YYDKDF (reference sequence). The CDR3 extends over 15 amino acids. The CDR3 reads CATSRNRMWGEKLFF. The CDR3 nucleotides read TGTGCCACCAGCAGAAACAGGATGTGGGGTGAAAAACTGTTTTTT. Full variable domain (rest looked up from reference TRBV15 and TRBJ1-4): DAMVIQNPRYQVTQFGKPVTLSCSQTLNHNVMYWYQQKSSQAPKLLFHYYDKDFNNEADTPDNFQSRRPNTSFCFLDIRSPGLGDTAMYLCATSRNRMWGEKLFFGSGTQLSVL.

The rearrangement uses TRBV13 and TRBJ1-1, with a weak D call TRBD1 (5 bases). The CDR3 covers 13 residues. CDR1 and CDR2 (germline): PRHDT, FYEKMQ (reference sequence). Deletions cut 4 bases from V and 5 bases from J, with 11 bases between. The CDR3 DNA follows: TGTGCCAGCAGCTCTCATGGGGGGACTGAAGCTTTCTTT. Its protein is CASSSHGGTEAFF.

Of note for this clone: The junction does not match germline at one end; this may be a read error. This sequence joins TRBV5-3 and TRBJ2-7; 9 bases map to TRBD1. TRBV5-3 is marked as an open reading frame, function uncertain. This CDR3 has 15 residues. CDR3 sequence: CASSLGQGSSYEQYF. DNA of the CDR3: TGTGCCAGCAGCTTGGGACAGGGAAGCTCCTACGAGCAGTACTTC.

The CDR3 loop reads CASSLVGQVGETQYF. The CDR3, as DNA: TGTGCCAGCAGCTTAGTAGGTCAAGTGGGAGAGACCCAGTACTTC. This chain links TRBV7-9 with TRBJ2-5; no clear D. The CDR3 spans 15 residues. Trimming removed 1 base from V and 4 bases from J, with 13 bases in between. The germline CDR1 and CDR2 sequences are SEHNR and FQNEAQ (reference sequence). The whole variable domain, remainder taken from reference TRBV7-9 and TRBJ2-5, is DTGVSQNPRHKITKRGQNVTFRCDPISEHNRLYWYRQTLGQGPEFLTYFQNEAQLEKSRLLSDRFSAERPKGSFSTLEIQRTEQGDSAMYLCASSLVGQVGETQYFGPGTRLLVL.

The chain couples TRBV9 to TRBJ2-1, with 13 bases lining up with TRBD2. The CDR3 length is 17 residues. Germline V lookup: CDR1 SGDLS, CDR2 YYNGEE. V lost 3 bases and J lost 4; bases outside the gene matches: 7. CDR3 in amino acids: CASSASGTSGAYNEQFF. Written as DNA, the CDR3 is TGTGCCAGCAGCGCTTCCGGGACTAGCGGGGCTTACAATGAGCAGTTCTTC.

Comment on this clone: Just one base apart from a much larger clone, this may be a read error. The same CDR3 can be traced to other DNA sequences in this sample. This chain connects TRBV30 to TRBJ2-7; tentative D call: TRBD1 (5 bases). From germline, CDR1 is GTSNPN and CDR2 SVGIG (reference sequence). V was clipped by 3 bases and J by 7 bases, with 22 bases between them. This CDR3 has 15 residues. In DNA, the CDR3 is TGTGCCTGGAGGACCAAAGGAACAGGACCGGATGAGCAGTACTTC. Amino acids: CAWRTKGTGPDEQYF.

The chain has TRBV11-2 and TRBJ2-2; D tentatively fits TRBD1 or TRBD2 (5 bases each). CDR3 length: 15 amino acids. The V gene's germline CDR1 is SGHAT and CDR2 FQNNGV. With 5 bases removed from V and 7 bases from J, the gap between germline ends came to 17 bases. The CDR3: CASSPGTPQVGELFF. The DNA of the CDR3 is TGTGCCAGCAGCCCCGGGACCCCACAAGTCGGGGAGCTGTTTTTT. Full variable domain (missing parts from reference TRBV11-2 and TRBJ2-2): EAGVAQSPRYKIIEKRQSVAFWCNPISGHATLYWYQQILGQGPKLLIQFQNNGVVDDSQLPKDRFSAERLKGVDSTLKIQPAKLEDSAVYLCASSPGTPQVGELFFGEGSRLTVL.

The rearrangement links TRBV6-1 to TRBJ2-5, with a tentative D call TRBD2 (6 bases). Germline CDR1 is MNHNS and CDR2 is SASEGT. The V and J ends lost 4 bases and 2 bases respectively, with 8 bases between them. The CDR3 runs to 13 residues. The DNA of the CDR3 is TGTGCCAGCAGTGCTAGCGTTCAAGAGACCCAGTACTTC. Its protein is CASSASVQETQYF.

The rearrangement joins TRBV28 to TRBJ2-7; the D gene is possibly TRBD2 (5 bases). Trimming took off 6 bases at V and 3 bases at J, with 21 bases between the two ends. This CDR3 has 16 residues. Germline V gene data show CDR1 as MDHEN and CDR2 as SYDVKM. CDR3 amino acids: CASSNNTGRVYYEQYF. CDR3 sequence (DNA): TGTGCCAGCAGCAACAACACGGGAAGGGTTTACTACGAGCAGTACTTC.

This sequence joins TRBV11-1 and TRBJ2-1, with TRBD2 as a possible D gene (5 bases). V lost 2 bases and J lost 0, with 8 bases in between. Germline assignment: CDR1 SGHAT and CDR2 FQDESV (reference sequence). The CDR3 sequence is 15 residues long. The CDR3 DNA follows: TGTGCCAGCAGCTTATGGGAGAGCTCCTACAATGAGCAGTTCTTC. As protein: CASSLWESSYNEQFF.

This CDR3 reads CASRAPGEQETQYF. The DNA of the CDR3 is TGTGCCAGCAGGGCGCCAGGGGAACAAGAGACCCAGTACTTC. The V gene is TRBV6-1, the J gene TRBJ2-5; maybe TRBD1 (6 bases). The germline V gene has CDR1 MNHNS and CDR2 SASEGT. Trimming removed 6 bases at V and 2 bases at J, with 13 bases between. The CDR3 is 14 amino acids.

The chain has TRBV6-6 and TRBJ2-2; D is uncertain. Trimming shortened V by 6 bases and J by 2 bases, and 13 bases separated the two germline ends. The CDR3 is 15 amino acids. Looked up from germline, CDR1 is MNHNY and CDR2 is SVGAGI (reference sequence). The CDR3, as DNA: TGTGCCAGCAGCGACCCCGCTTATAACACCGGGGAGCTGTTTTTT. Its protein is CASSDPAYNTGELFF.

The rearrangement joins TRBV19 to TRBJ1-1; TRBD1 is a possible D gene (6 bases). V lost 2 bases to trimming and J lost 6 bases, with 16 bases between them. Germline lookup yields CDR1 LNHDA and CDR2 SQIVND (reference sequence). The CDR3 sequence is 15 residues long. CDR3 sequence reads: CASSISNTGSSEAFF. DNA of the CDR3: TGTGCCAGTAGTATATCCAATACAGGGAGCTCTGAAGCTTTCTTT.

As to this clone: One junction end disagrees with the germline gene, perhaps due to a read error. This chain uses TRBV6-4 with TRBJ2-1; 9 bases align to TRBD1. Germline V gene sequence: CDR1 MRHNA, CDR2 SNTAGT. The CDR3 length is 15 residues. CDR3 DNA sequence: TGTGTCAGCAGCGCGGGACAGGGTCTCAAATATGAGCAGTTCTTC. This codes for CVSSAGQGLKYEQFF.

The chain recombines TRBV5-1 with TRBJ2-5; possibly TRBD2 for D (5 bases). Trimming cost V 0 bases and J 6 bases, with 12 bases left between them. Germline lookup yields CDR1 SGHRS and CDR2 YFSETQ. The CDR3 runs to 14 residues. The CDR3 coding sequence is TGCGCCAGCAGCTTGGGGGGTAGCGTAAAGACCCAGTACTTC. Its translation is CASSLGGSVKTQYF. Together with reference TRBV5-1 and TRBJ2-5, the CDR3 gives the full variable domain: KAGVTQTPRYLIKTRGQQVTLSCSPISGHRSVSWYQQTPGQGLQFLFEYFSETQRNKGNFPGRFSGRQFSNSRSEMNVSTLELGDSALYLCASSLGGSVKTQYFGPGTRLLVL.

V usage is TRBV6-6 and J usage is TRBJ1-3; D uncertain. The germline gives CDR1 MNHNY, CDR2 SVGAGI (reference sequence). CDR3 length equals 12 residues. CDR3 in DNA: TGTGCGAGCCGGGGAACTGGAAACACCATATATTTT. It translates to CASRGTGNTIYF.

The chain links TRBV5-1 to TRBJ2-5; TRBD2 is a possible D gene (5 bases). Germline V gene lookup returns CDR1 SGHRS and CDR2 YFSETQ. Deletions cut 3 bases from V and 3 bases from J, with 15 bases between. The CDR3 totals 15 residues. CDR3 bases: TGCGCCAGCAGCTCCGTTCCGACCGGGAAAGAGACCCAGTACTTC. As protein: CASSSVPTGKETQYF.